Below are 19 T cell receptor beta chains sequenced from a single sample in a study of shared clonotypes between healthy human individuals. TCRdb keeps only in-frame clones here, not all; method: immunoSEQ multiplex PCR. The data show some 2.4 million clones, approximately 93% seen once. The source material was naive CD4+ T cells from PBMCs. Subset reported: CD45RA+ positively selected. These receptors were obtained from a man younger than 35 in good health. Some clones in this sample may be carry-over from other donors' samples.

The chain links TRBV6-1 to TRBJ2-7; TRBD2 is a possible D gene (6 bases). CDR3 length: 13 amino acids. The germline V gene has CDR1 MNHNS and CDR2 SASEGT. Trimming took off 5 bases at V and 1 base at J, with 9 bases between the two ends. The CDR3 DNA sequence: TGTGCCAGCAGTAAAGGGACTTCCTACGAGCAGTACTTC. Protein: CASSKGTSYEQYF.

The chain has TRBV4-1 and TRBJ2-3; D tentatively fits TRBD1 or TRBD2 (5 bases each). The germline V gene encodes CDR1 MGHRA and CDR2 YSYEKL. The CDR3 covers 16 residues. V lost 3 bases and J lost 2, with 15 bases in between. The CDR3 loop reads CASSQNRGAATDTQYF. Here the CDR3 DNA reads TGCGCCAGCAGCCAGAACCGGGGCGCAGCCACAGATACGCAGTATTTT.

This chain uses TRBV15 with TRBJ2-5; 7 positions match TRBD2. Germline V gives CDR1 LNHNV, CDR2 YYDKDF (reference sequence). V shed 3 bases, J shed 5 bases, and the junction held 9 bases outside the gene matches. CDR3 size: 15 residues. The CDR3: CATSSPGREKETQYF. DNA for the CDR3: TGTGCCACCAGCAGCCCGGGGCGGGAGAAGGAGACCCAGTACTTC. Using reference TRBV15 and TRBJ2-5 for the parts outside the CDR3, the full variable domain is DAMVIQNPRYQVTQFGKPVTLSCSQTLNHNVMYWYQQKSSQAPKLLFHYYDKDFNNEADTPDNFQSRRPNTSFCFLDIRSPGLGDTAMYLCATSSPGREKETQYFGPGTRLLVL.

This clone has just a few counts. The chain carries TRBV29-1 and TRBJ1-1; D call uncertain. Germline loops: CDR1 SQVTM, CDR2 ANQGSEA. The V end was cut by 4 bases, the J end by 8 bases, with 23 bases between. The CDR3 has 15 amino acids. This CDR3 reads CSVVSVPGARTEAFF. CDR3 coding DNA: TGCAGCGTTGTCTCAGTACCGGGAGCTCGTACGGAAGCTTTCTTT.

This rearrangement joins TRBV28 to TRBJ2-1; D unclear. The CDR3 has 13 amino acids. CDR1 and CDR2 (germline): MDHEN, SYDVKM. The germline V and J ends were trimmed by 3 bases and 4 bases, with 7 bases remaining between them. CDR3 protein: CASSFSLYNEQFF. The CDR3 bases are TGTGCCAGCAGTTTTTCCCTATACAATGAGCAGTTCTTC.

This clone occurred once. The CDR3 region is CASSRGLAGLNEQFF. CDR3 coding DNA: TGTGCCAGCAGCCGGGGACTAGCGGGACTCAATGAGCAGTTCTTC. J is TRBJ2-1 and V is TRBV5-4, with TRBD2 matching over 13 bases. Looked up from germline, CDR1 is SGHNT and CDR2 is YYREEE (reference sequence). This CDR3 has 15 amino acids. The V and J ends lost 4 bases and 6 bases, in that order; junction bases with no gene match: 4.

The rearrangement links TRBV30 to TRBJ2-5; 7 bases fit TRBD1. The J call may be faulty, since TRBJ2-7 better matches the DNA end. This CDR3 has 12 residues. Germline values: CDR1 GTSNPN, CDR2 SVGIG (reference sequence). DNA of the CDR3: TGTGCCTGGAGAGACAGGGCTTACGAGCAGTACTTC. Protein: CAWRDRAYEQYF.

This rearrangement joins TRBV5-4 to TRBJ1-3; D remains unclear. Trimming removed 0 bases at V and 0 bases at J, with 7 bases between. Germline CDR1 reads SGHNT; CDR2 reads YYREEE (reference sequence). The CDR3 covers 15 residues. The DNA of the CDR3 is TGTGCCAGCAGCTTGGACGGTTTCTCTGGAAACACCATATATTTT. Translation gives CASSLDGFSGNTIYF. Full variable domain (remainder filled in from reference TRBV5-4 and TRBJ1-3): ETGVTQSPTHLIKTRGQQVTLRCSSQSGHNTVSWYQQALGQGPQFIFQYYREEENGRGNFPPRFSGLQFPNYSSELNVNALELDDSALYLCASSLDGFSGNTIYFGEGSWLTVV.

This clone was observed once. The genes are TRBV4-3 and TRBJ1-5; D is uncertain. Germline V CDR1 and CDR2: LGHNA, YSLEER. V shed 0 bases and J shed 0 bases, with 9 bases lying between them. This CDR3 is built from 16 residues. The chain's CDR3 is CASSQDAGYSNQPQHF. The CDR3 DNA reads as TGCGCCAGCAGCCAAGATGCCGGCTATAGCAATCAGCCCCAGCATTTT.

This chain connects TRBV11-2 to TRBJ1-4, with D unresolved. Trimming pared 5 bases from V and 8 bases from J, leaving 12 bases between. Germline loops: CDR1 SGHAT, CDR2 FQNNGV. The CDR3 is 13 amino acids. The CDR3 DNA reads as TGTGCCAGCAGCCCTGGACTACCGGAAAAACTGTTTTTT. Protein: CASSPGLPEKLFF. The complete variable domain, with remaining parts taken from reference TRBV11-2 and TRBJ1-4, reads EAGVAQSPRYKIIEKRQSVAFWCNPISGHATLYWYQQILGQGPKLLIQFQNNGVVDDSQLPKDRFSAERLKGVDSTLKIQPAKLEDSAVYLCASSPGLPEKLFFGSGTQLSVL.

The chain couples TRBV7-8 to TRBJ1-5; D remains unclear. The CDR3 contains 13 residues. Trimming stripped 4 bases from V and 0 bases from J, with 4 bases between. Germline CDR1 is SGHVS and CDR2 is FQNEAQ. DNA for the CDR3: TGTGCCAGCAGCTATACTAGCAATCAGCCCCAGCATTTT. Protein product: CASSYTSNQPQHF. The variable domain in full, completed from reference TRBV7-8 and TRBJ1-5, reads GAGVSQSPRYKVAKRGQDVALRCDPISGHVSLFWYQQALGQGPEFLTYFQNEAQLDKSGLPSDRFFAERPEGSVSTLKIQRTQQEDSAVYLCASSYTSNQPQHFGDGTRLSIL.

The genes are TRBV7-9 and TRBJ2-4; 11 positions agree with TRBD1. The J segment lost 8 bases and the V segment lost 5 bases, leaving 8 bases of the junction unmatched. The CDR3 has 15 residues. Germline V gene data show CDR1 as SEHNR and CDR2 as FQNEAQ (reference sequence). CDR3 nucleotide sequence: TGTGCCAGCAGCCCTTGGGACAGGGGGTCTGACATTCAGTACTTC. Protein sequence: CASSPWDRGSDIQYF.

The genes are TRBV7-9 and TRBJ2-1; the D gene is possibly TRBD1 (5 bases). The germline V and J ends were trimmed by 1 base and 6 bases, with 7 bases remaining between them. This CDR3 comprises 13 residues. The germline V gene has CDR1 SEHNR and CDR2 FQNEAQ (reference sequence). Written as DNA, the CDR3 is TGTGCCAGCAGCTTAGGGGGCTTCAATGAGCAGTTCTTC. Translated: CASSLGGFNEQFF.

This chain links TRBV5-1 with TRBJ2-7; 11 bases fit TRBD2. V shed 4 bases and J 5 bases; nucleotides not matched to a gene: 8. CDR1 is SGHRS and CDR2 is YFSETQ in the germline V gene. The CDR3 sequence is 15 residues long. In DNA, the CDR3 is TGCGCCAGCAGCACCCCCCTAGCGGGAGGCGACGAGCAGTACTTC. Protein sequence: CASSTPLAGGDEQYF.

The chain combines TRBV28 with TRBJ2-2, with 12 bases fitting TRBD2. This CDR3 region has 21 residues. The V and J ends lost 3 bases and 1 base, in that order; junction bases with no gene match: 15. Germline V gene sequence: CDR1 MDHEN, CDR2 SYDVKM. The CDR3 sequence is CASSLWGLAGGPLGNTGELFF. As DNA, the CDR3 is TGTGCCAGCAGTTTGTGGGGGCTAGCGGGAGGGCCATTGGGGAACACCGGGGAGCTGTTTTTT.

This clone appeared a few times. Other nucleotide sequences in the sample specify the same CDR3. V is TRBV11-2 and J is TRBJ2-3; D unresolved. The CDR3 contains 12 residues. Trimming took 1 base from V and 4 from J, leaving 3 bases between them. CDR1 is SGHAT and CDR2 is FQNNGV in the germline V gene. The CDR3 loop is CASSLGADTQYF. The CDR3 DNA follows: TGTGCCAGCAGCTTAGGGGCAGATACGCAGTATTTT.

The V and J genes are TRBV28 and TRBJ2-1, with 8 bases identical to TRBD2. Germline V gene data show CDR1 as MDHEN and CDR2 as SYDVKM. The trim removed 6 bases at V and 2 bases at J, leaving 12 bases unmatched. The CDR3 runs 17 residues. Here the CDR3 reads CASSPFVTSEPYNEQFF. CDR3 coding DNA: TGTGCCAGCAGCCCCTTCGTGACTAGCGAGCCCTACAATGAGCAGTTCTTC. The full variable domain, rest sourced from reference TRBV28 and TRBJ2-1, is DVKVTQSSRYLVKRTGEKVFLECVQDMDHENMFWYRQDPGLGLRLIYFSYDVKMKEKGDIPEGYSVSREKKERFSLILESASTNQTSMYLCASSPFVTSEPYNEQFFGPGTRLTVL.

The CDR3 DNA reads TGTGCCACCAGCAGAGAGGTCCGTAACTATGGCTACACCTTC. This translates into CATSREVRNYGYTF. The rearrangement joins TRBV15 to TRBJ1-2; D not certain. The CDR3 sequence is 14 residues long. Germline values: CDR1 LNHNV, CDR2 YYDKDF (reference sequence). The ends were cut back, 0 bases at V and 1 base at J, with 6 bases in the middle.

The chain employs TRBV7-2 and TRBJ2-7, with D perhaps matching TRBD1 (6 bases). Trimming left V 5 bases short and J 0 bases short, with 14 bases between. Looked up from germline, CDR1 is SGHTA and CDR2 is FQGNSA. The CDR3 has 15 residues. CDR3 sequence (DNA): TGTGCCAGCAGCATGAAGACAGGACTCTCCTACGAGCAGTACTTC. Encoded protein: CASSMKTGLSYEQYF. Combining the CDR3 with reference TRBV7-2 and TRBJ2-7 gives the whole variable domain GAGVSQSPSNKVTEKGKDVELRCDPISGHTALYWYRQSLGQGLEFLIYFQGNSAPDKSGLPSDRFSAERTGGSVSTLTIQRTQQEDSAVYLCASSMKTGLSYEQYFGPGTRLTVT.